Below, 25 T cell receptor beta chains from the same sample are listed, as sequenced in a study of long-term antiretroviral therapy in people with HIV. Assay version v3.0 of immunoSEQ was used, and it was run at survey level. Clones were sequenced by immunoSEQ multiplex PCR, and TCRdb holds only the in-frame ones, with some missing. The sample records 30,000 or so clones, under 85% being singletons. Sequenced here: unsorted PBMCs, sampled 3 years after starting antiretroviral therapy. These receptors were collected from a man aged 50 or older with HIV.

The chain employs TRBV28 and TRBJ2-3; no reliable D call. V was cut by 7 bases and J by 0 bases, with 11 bases left in between. The CDR3 consists of 14 residues. The germline gives CDR1 MDHEN, CDR2 SYDVKM. The CDR3 DNA sequence: TGTGCCAGCACCCCCTCGGGTAGCACAGATACGCAGTATTTT. This translates into CASTPSGSTDTQYF. Full variable domain (missing parts from reference TRBV28 and TRBJ2-3): DVKVTQSSRYLVKRTGEKVFLECVQDMDHENMFWYRQDPGLGLRLIYFSYDVKMKEKGDIPEGYSVSREKKERFSLILESASTNQTSMYLCASTPSGSTDTQYFGPGTRLTVL.

This chain connects TRBV5-1 to TRBJ2-2; 7 nucleotides agree with TRBD1. In germline, CDR1 is SGHRS, CDR2 YFSETQ. The junction had 11 bases not matched to a gene; V was cut back by 0 bases and J by 3 bases. This CDR3 has 18 amino acids. The CDR3 coding sequence is TGCGCCAGCAGCTTGGAACTCGAGGGGGCGTGGGACACCGGGGAGCTGTTTTTT. It encodes CASSLELEGAWDTGELFF.

The V and J genes are TRBV9 and TRBJ1-1; D remains ambiguous. The V gene's germline CDR1 is SGDLS and CDR2 YYNGEE. V lost 3 bases to trimming and J lost 4 bases, with 10 bases between them. The CDR3 loop spans 13 amino acids. CDR3 nucleotide sequence: TGTGCCAGCAGCGCCTGGGAGGGCACTGAAGCTTTCTTT. The encoded protein is CASSAWEGTEAFF.

V is TRBV5-4 and J is TRBJ2-5; 8 positions agree with TRBD2. Looked up from germline, CDR1 is SGHNT and CDR2 is YYREEE (reference sequence). The junction had 4 bases not matched to a gene; V was cut back by 4 bases and J by 2 bases. This CDR3 has 14 amino acids. This CDR3 is CASSRPGGQETQYF. The CDR3 coding sequence is TGTGCCAGCAGCCGCCCGGGGGGGCAAGAGACCCAGTACTTC.

This clone appeared a few times. The V gene is TRBV4-1, the J gene TRBJ2-7, with 8 bases aligning to TRBD1. V dropped 4 bases and J dropped 6; count of bases not matched to a gene: 14. Germline V gives CDR1 MGHRA, CDR2 YSYEKL. This CDR3 is 16 amino acids long. CDR3 DNA: TGCGCCAGCAGCCCGAGCCTCCGGGACAGGCGGCGCGAGCAGTACTTC. Protein: CASSPSLRDRRREQYF.

V gene TRBV5-4 combines with J gene TRBJ1-3; D is undetermined. V was cut by 4 bases and J by 4 bases, with 12 bases left in between. In germline, CDR1 is SGHNT, CDR2 YYREEE (reference sequence). This CDR3 is built from 14 residues. The CDR3 DNA follows: TGTGCCAGCAGCCCGGGTGGCAACGGAAACACCATATATTTT. Translation: CASSPGGNGNTIYF.

CDR3 coding DNA: TGCAGCGGCGGGACAGGGGAGTTTGGCTACACCTTC. Its translation is CSGGTGEFGYTF. V and J are TRBV29-1 and TRBJ1-2; 10 bases map to TRBD1. CDR1 is SQVTM, CDR2 ANQGSEA, per germline. The CDR3 has 12 residues. The trim removed 7 bases at V and 7 bases at J, leaving 6 bases unmatched.

J is TRBJ2-2 and V is TRBV6-5, with TRBD1 identical over 8 bases. The CDR3 extends over 15 amino acids. Germline CDR1 is MNHEY and CDR2 is SVGAGI. J was trimmed by 4 bases and V by 8 bases; bases with no gene match: 9. The CDR3 spells CASGIQGEPTGELFF. In nucleotides, the CDR3 is TGTGCCAGCGGTATACAGGGGGAACCCACCGGGGAGCTGTTTTTT.

The chain carries TRBV1 and TRBJ1-6; the table's D call TRBD1 went unverified against the DNA. TRBV1 is a recognized pseudogene. CDR3 length equals 20 residues. DNA for the CDR3: TGCACCAGCAGCCAAGGGATGGAAGGGACAGGTAGCTCCTATAATTCACCCCTCCACTTT. This translates into CTSSQGMEGTGSSYNSPLHF.

This chain joins TRBV19 and TRBJ2-5; D remains ambiguous. This CDR3 spans 13 amino acids. CDR1 is LNHDA, CDR2 SQIVND, per germline (reference sequence). V lost 5 bases to trimming and J lost 0 bases, with 7 bases between them. Written as DNA, the CDR3 is TGTGCCAGTAGTCATCGGAACCAAGAGACCCAGTACTTC. This sequence encodes CASSHRNQETQYF.

J is TRBJ1-2 and V is TRBV6-5; no clear D gene. V was clipped by 2 bases and J by 0 bases, with 7 bases between them. The CDR3 sequence is 14 residues long. Germline CDR1 MNHEY, CDR2 SVGAGI. The CDR3 DNA reads TGTGCCAGCAGTTACCGAGGAGCTAACTATGGCTACACCTTC. It codes for CASSYRGANYGYTF.

V is TRBV12-1 and J is TRBJ1-1; TRBD1 is the table's D call, not checked against the DNA. TRBV12-1 is recorded as a pseudogene. The CDR3 consists of 14 residues. Written as DNA, the CDR3 is TGTGCCAGCACCCCGTTAAAGGGGGCAACTGAAGCTTTCTTT. It translates to CASTPLKGATEAFF.

V gene TRBV18 combines with J gene TRBJ2-2, with no clear D. Germline V gene data show CDR1 as KGHSH and CDR2 as LQKENI. V was shortened by 3 bases and J by 3 bases, with 2 bases between the two germline ends. This CDR3 is built from 12 residues. CDR3 amino acids: CASSPYTGELFF. Written as DNA, the CDR3 is TGTGCCAGCTCACCGTACACCGGGGAGCTGTTTTTT.

The gene calls are TRBV19 and TRBJ1-3, with TRBD1 matching 7 bases. The CDR3 extends over 15 amino acids. Germline CDR1 is LNHDA and CDR2 is SQIVND (reference sequence). V shed 5 bases and J 4 bases; nucleotides not matched to a gene: 8. The CDR3 loop is CASSWDSRLGNTIYF. The CDR3, as DNA: TGTGCCAGTAGTTGGGACAGTCGACTCGGAAACACCATATATTTT.

The rearrangement joins TRBV6-5 to TRBJ2-7; D is possibly TRBD1 or TRBD2 (6 bases each). With 2 bases removed from V and 2 bases from J, the gap between germline ends came to 13 bases. The CDR3 runs 15 residues. Looked up from germline, CDR1 is MNHEY and CDR2 is SVGAGI. The CDR3, as DNA: TGTGCCAGCAGTTACGGGGGGCAAAGCGCCTACGAGCAGTACTTC. Encoded protein: CASSYGGQSAYEQYF.

This sequence joins TRBV18 and TRBJ1-1, with D possibly matching TRBD1 (5 bases). The CDR3 spans 15 residues. Germline loops: CDR1 KGHSH, CDR2 LQKENI. V shed 1 base and J shed 6 bases, with 15 bases lying between them. The CDR3 reads CASSPQGNGAAEAFF. Written as DNA, the CDR3 is TGTGCCAGCTCACCACAGGGGAACGGGGCAGCTGAAGCTTTCTTT.

The chain employs TRBV10-3 and TRBJ2-1; 11 bases are shared with TRBD1. Germline V gene lookup returns CDR1 ENHRY and CDR2 SYGVKD. The V segment lost 6 bases and the J segment 3 bases; nucleotides outside the gene matches: 1. There are 14 residues in the CDR3. DNA for the CDR3: TGTGCCATCAGGGGACAGGGGGACTACAATGAGCAGTTCTTC. This codes for CAIRGQGDYNEQFF.

In this sample, this clone turned up a few times. The chain is built from TRBV7-2 and TRBJ2-7, with 7 bases matching TRBD2. Germline V gene lookup returns CDR1 SGHTA and CDR2 FQGNSA. The CDR3 covers 14 residues. The ends lost 1 base at V and 3 bases at J; junction bases unmatched: 3. The CDR3 sequence: CASSLVAGDYEQYF. As DNA, the CDR3 is TGTGCCAGCAGCTTAGTAGCGGGCGACTACGAGCAGTACTTC.

The chain recombines TRBV5-4 with TRBJ1-2; 7 bases agree with TRBD1. From germline, CDR1 is SGHNT and CDR2 YYREEE (reference sequence). With 5 bases clipped from V and 8 bases from J, the junction kept 6 bases outside the gene matches. The CDR3 is 12 amino acids. The CDR3 here is CASRRQGGGYTF. The CDR3, as DNA: TGTGCCAGCAGGCGTCAGGGGGGGGGCTACACCTTC.

This clone was seen only a few times. DNA of the CDR3: TGTGCCAGCAGCTTAGCTAACTCCGGGACTAGCCGGCAAGAGACCCAGTACTTC. Its protein product is CASSLANSGTSRQETQYF. The rearrangement uses TRBV7-2 and TRBJ2-5; 9 bases line up with TRBD2. Germline V CDR1 and CDR2: SGHTA, FQGNSA. Trimming at V came to 0 bases and at J to 2 bases, leaving 10 bases not matched to a gene. This CDR3 region has 18 residues.

V gene TRBV7-2 combines with J gene TRBJ2-1; TRBD2 matches at 7 bases. Per the germline V gene, CDR1 is SGHTA and CDR2 is FQGNSA. The CDR3 contains 15 residues. Trimming took 6 bases from V and 3 from J; bases not matched to a gene: 8. In DNA, the CDR3 is TGTGCCAGCAGACATGTCGGGGGGTTCTACAATGAGCAGTTCTTC. This codes for CASRHVGGFYNEQFF.

DNA for the CDR3: TGTGCCAGTAAGGACAGCCTACGGACGAACACTGAAGCTTTCTTT. As protein: CASKDSLRTNTEAFF. The chain joins TRBV19 to TRBJ1-1, with a tentative D call TRBD1 (6 bases). V was clipped by 7 bases and J by 1 base, with 16 bases between them. The germline V gene has CDR1 LNHDA and CDR2 SQIVND (reference sequence). The CDR3 runs 15 residues.

This clone came up once. The rearrangement links TRBV5-1 to TRBJ2-7; 7 positions agree with TRBD1. Looked up from germline, CDR1 is SGHRS and CDR2 is YFSETQ. This CDR3 has 13 residues. V was pared by 0 bases and J by 6 bases, with 3 bases of the junction left unmatched. CDR3 sequence reads: CASSLGQGREQYF. CDR3 coding DNA: TGCGCCAGCAGCTTGGGACAGGGTCGCGAGCAGTACTTC. The whole variable domain, remainder taken from reference TRBV5-1 and TRBJ2-7, is KAGVTQTPRYLIKTRGQQVTLSCSPISGHRSVSWYQQTPGQGLQFLFEYFSETQRNKGNFPGRFSGRQFSNSRSEMNVSTLELGDSALYLCASSLGQGREQYFGPGTRLTVT.

The chain carries TRBV4-1 and TRBJ1-1; no definite D call. The CDR3 contains 14 residues. Germline V gene lookup returns CDR1 MGHRA and CDR2 YSYEKL. Trimming stripped 1 base from V and 7 bases from J, with 13 bases between. The CDR3 nucleotides are TGCGCCAGCAGCCAAGTTTACCCCAGGCTTGAAGCTTTCTTT. Translated, it gives CASSQVYPRLEAFF.

This chain uses TRBV29-1 with TRBJ1-1; 7 positions agree with TRBD1. This CDR3 has 12 amino acids. Looked up from germline, CDR1 is SQVTM and CDR2 is ANQGSEA. V was pared by 1 base and J by 9 bases, with 5 bases of the junction left unmatched. The CDR3 DNA sequence: TGCAGCGTTGAAGGACAGGGCAGGCAAGCTTTCTTT. It codes for CSVEGQGRQAFF.